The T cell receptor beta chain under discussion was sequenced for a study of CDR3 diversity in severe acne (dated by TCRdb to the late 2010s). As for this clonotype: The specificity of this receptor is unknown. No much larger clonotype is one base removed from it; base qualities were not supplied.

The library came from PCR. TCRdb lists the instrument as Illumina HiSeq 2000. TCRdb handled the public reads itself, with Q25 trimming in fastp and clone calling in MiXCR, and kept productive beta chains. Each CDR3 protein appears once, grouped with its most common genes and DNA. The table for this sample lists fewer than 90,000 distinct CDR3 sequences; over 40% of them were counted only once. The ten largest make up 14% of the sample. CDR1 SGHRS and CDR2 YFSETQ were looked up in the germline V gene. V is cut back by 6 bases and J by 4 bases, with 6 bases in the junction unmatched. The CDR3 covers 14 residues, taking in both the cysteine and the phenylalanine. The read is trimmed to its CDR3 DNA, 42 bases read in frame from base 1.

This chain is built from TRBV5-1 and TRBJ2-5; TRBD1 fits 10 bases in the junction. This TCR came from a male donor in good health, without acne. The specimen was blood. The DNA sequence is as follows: TGCGCCAGCACCCGACAGGGGGCGGGAGAGACCCAGTACTTC. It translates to CASTRQGAGETQYF.